The rows below give T cell receptor beta chains drawn from one sample of a study of early T cells in non-severe SARS-CoV-2 infection. TCRdb ran MiXCR on the 5' RACE reads and lists one entry per CDR3 protein. In the table there are approximately 31,000 distinct CDR3 sequences, approximately 5.2% of which are singletons. Sequencing input: whole blood. The origin of the receptors is an adult who was a healthcare worker with PCR-confirmed SARS-CoV-2 infection or an uninfected control (not recorded which). The conserved cysteine and the conserved F or W are not part of the CDR3 here.

J gene: TRBJ2-3; V gene: TRBV9; CDR3 protein: ASSVGPPDTQY
J gene: TRBJ2-1; V gene: TRBV28; CDR3 protein: AGGLGSGKWDEQF
J gene: TRBJ2-5; V gene: TRBV10-3; CDR3 protein: AISVGNEETQY
J gene: TRBJ2-1; V gene: TRBV11-2; CDR3 protein: ASSLDQTGYNEQF
J gene: TRBJ2-6; V gene: TRBV7-9; CDR3 protein: ASSLGLGRTGPGANVLT
J gene: TRBJ2-7; V gene: TRBV7-8; CDR3 protein: ASSRDRSTYEQY
J gene: TRBJ2-1; V gene: TRBV18; CDR3 protein: ASSTKGQGAPSSYNEQF
J gene: TRBJ1-5; V gene: TRBV19; CDR3 protein: ASSTQTGIWGNQPQH
J gene: TRBJ2-3; V gene: TRBV5-1; CDR3 protein: ASSYQGPSTDTQY
J gene: TRBJ1-1; V gene: TRBV13; CDR3 protein: ASSSRNRGAEAF
J gene: TRBJ2-7; V gene: TRBV5-1; CDR3 protein: ASSSDIVSYEQY
J gene: TRBJ2-2; V gene: TRBV20-1; CDR3 protein: SASPNPDWITNTGELF
J gene: TRBJ2-1; V gene: TRBV18; CDR3 protein: ASSRTSRIGTSRYNEQF
J gene: TRBJ1-1; V gene: TRBV29-1; CDR3 protein: SAGDGLNTEAF
J gene: TRBJ1-3; V gene: TRBV6-1; CDR3 protein: ASSLRTAVGNTIY
J gene: TRBJ1-5; V gene: TRBV6-2/TRBV6-3; CDR3 protein: ASRHRGGQPQH
J gene: TRBJ1-6; V gene: TRBV5-1; CDR3 protein: ASSSGRDNSPLH
J gene: TRBJ2-3; V gene: TRBV7-8; CDR3 protein: ASSNHVGRGTDTQY
J gene: TRBJ2-7; V gene: TRBV20-1; CDR3 protein: SATSQSAYEQY
J gene: TRBJ2-1; V gene: TRBV11-2; CDR3 protein: ASSTRDSSSYNEQF
J gene: TRBJ1-2; V gene: TRBV25-1; CDR3 protein: ASTDQGIDPDGYT
J gene: TRBJ1-1; V gene: TRBV9; CDR3 protein: ASSSTGRRAF
J gene: TRBJ1-2; V gene: TRBV5-4; CDR3 protein: ASSLGAGLNYGYT
J gene: TRBJ1-6; V gene: TRBV6-4; CDR3 protein: ASSRDRNSPLH
J gene: TRBJ2-1; V gene: TRBV4-3; CDR3 protein: ASSQGLASGSYEQF
J gene: TRBJ2-5; V gene: TRBV27; CDR3 protein: ASRARTRLEETQY
J gene: TRBJ1-2; V gene: TRBV5-6; CDR3 protein: ASSPAERSGYT
J gene: TRBJ2-5; V gene: TRBV20-1; CDR3 protein: SAREQAGPETQY
J gene: TRBJ1-1; V gene: TRBV11-1; CDR3 protein: ASSYRGNSAEAF
J gene: TRBJ2-2; V gene: TRBV5-1; CDR3 protein: ASSSGLAGALIDTGELF
J gene: TRBJ1-1; V gene: TRBV20-1; CDR3 protein: SARESLNTEAF
J gene: TRBJ1-1; V gene: TRBV27; CDR3 protein: ASSLWRGTHTEAF
J gene: TRBJ2-3; V gene: TRBV9; CDR3 protein: ASSVGPQSADTQY
J gene: TRBJ1-1; V gene: TRBV6-1; CDR3 protein: ASSGVLNTEAF
J gene: TRBJ1-2; V gene: TRBV20-1; CDR3 protein: SARDRGSGYT